One sample yielded the 15 T cell receptor beta chains listed below, sequenced in a study of shared clonotypes between healthy human individuals. The repertoire was sequenced with immunoSEQ multiplex PCR; TCRdb's copy has only in-frame clones and lacks some. The sample includes around 440,000 clones, roughly three quarters seen only once; the top ten take 12%. Material: PBMCs. The source of these receptors is a woman aged 40 to 49 in good health. Some clones in this sample may be carry-over from other donors' samples.

The V call is TRBV5-1, the J call TRBJ1-2; D may be TRBD1 (6 bases). From germline, CDR1 is SGHRS and CDR2 YFSETQ. Trimming removed 0 bases at V and 4 bases at J, with 10 bases between. The CDR3 sequence is 14 residues long. CDR3 amino acids: CASSLVQGTYGYTF. The CDR3 nucleotides are TGCGCCAGCAGCTTGGTGCAGGGGACCTATGGCTACACCTTC.

This chain uses TRBV28 with TRBJ2-2; D may be TRBD2 (6 bases). CDR3 length: 12 residues. Trimming cost V 5 bases and J 8 bases, with 9 bases left between them. Germline assignment: CDR1 MDHEN and CDR2 SYDVKM. CDR3 in DNA: TGTGCCAGCAGTATTAGCGGTGGGGAGCTGTTTTTT. This sequence encodes CASSISGGELFF.

This clone has just one count. The rearrangement links TRBV5-6 to TRBJ2-7; D gene ambiguous. Germline CDR1 SGHDT, CDR2 YYEEEE. CDR3 size: 13 residues. Trimming stripped 4 bases from V and 6 bases from J, with 14 bases between. CDR3 protein: CASSPSSSVEQYF. DNA for the CDR3: TGTGCCAGCAGCCCCTCGAGTTCGGTCGAGCAGTACTTC.

About this clone itself: It may be a read error: a sequence one base away is much more abundant. In the same sample, other DNA sequences code for this CDR3. V and J are TRBV9 and TRBJ2-3; D gene uncertain. CDR3 length: 12 amino acids. The ends were cut back, 0 bases at V and 5 bases at J, with 4 bases in the middle. The germline V gene has CDR1 SGDLS and CDR2 YYNGEE. The CDR3, as DNA: TGTGCCAGCAGCGTAGCAGGAGATACGCAGTATTTT. Protein sequence: CASSVAGDTQYF.

Note on this clone: This sequence may be a read error, since a much larger clone differs from it by one base. The chain links TRBV10-2 to TRBJ2-3, with a tentative D call TRBD1 (5 bases). The CDR3 has 14 amino acids. Germline CDR1 reads WSHSY; CDR2 reads SAAADI. The CDR3 spells CASSVTSLTDMQYF. The CDR3 coding sequence is TGCGCCAGCAGTGTAACCAGTCTGACAGATATGCAGTATTTT.

The chain couples TRBV28 to TRBJ2-7, with 7 positions matching TRBD1. CDR3 length: 15 residues. Germline V gives CDR1 MDHEN, CDR2 SYDVKM. The V gene end was trimmed by 10 bases and the J gene end by 0 bases; junction bases not matched to a gene: 12. In DNA form, the CDR3 reads TGTGCCACCTCCCCCAGGGGGACCTCCTCCTACGAGCAGTACTTC. Amino acids: CATSPRGTSSYEQYF.

The V and J genes are TRBV30 and TRBJ2-5; 8 bases fit TRBD1. V trimming: 5 bases; J trimming: 5 bases; junction bases outside the gene matches: 10. Germline V gene data show CDR1 as GTSNPN and CDR2 as SVGIG (reference sequence). The CDR3 is 14 residues long. The CDR3 sequence is CAWGIQGAGETQYF. The DNA for the CDR3 is TGTGCCTGGGGCATTCAGGGGGCTGGGGAGACCCAGTACTTC.

Of note for this clone: This sequence is one base from a far larger clone and is likely a read error. Since no conserved phenylalanine or tryptophan closes the CDR3, a read error is the likely cause. The rearrangement links TRBV30 to TRBJ1-5; 7 nucleotides match TRBD1. The CDR3 is 17 residues long. Germline V gene lookup returns CDR1 GTSNPN and CDR2 SVGIG (reference sequence). The ends lost 1 base at V and 2 bases at J; junction bases unmatched: 11. DNA of the CDR3: TGTGCCTGGAGTGACGGCAGGGGGGGCGACGGCAATCAGCCCCAGCATTCT. Translated: CAWSDGRGGDGNQPQHS.

As for this clone: Other DNA sequences from this sample encode an identical CDR3 as well. J is TRBJ2-7 and V is TRBV5-6; no reliable D call. This CDR3 is built from 15 residues. In germline, CDR1 is SGHDT, CDR2 YYEEEE. The V end was cut by 4 bases, the J end by 2 bases, with 16 bases between. The CDR3 here is CASSLHGRLAYEQYF. The CDR3 region has the DNA TGTGCCAGCAGCCTACACGGACGGCTAGCCTACGAGCAGTACTTC.

V and J are TRBV30 and TRBJ1-1; no clear D gene. CDR3 length equals 13 residues. In germline, CDR1 is GTSNPN, CDR2 SVGIG (reference sequence). Between the trimmed V and J ends, which lost 2 bases and 4 bases, there was a span of 11 bases. This CDR3 reads CAWSMGWGTEAFF. The CDR3 DNA reads TGTGCCTGGAGTATGGGCTGGGGCACTGAAGCTTTCTTT.

The V call is TRBV7-2, the J call TRBJ2-5, with a weak D call TRBD1 (6 bases). The CDR3 is 14 amino acids. The germline V and J ends were trimmed by 5 bases and 2 bases, with 12 bases remaining between them. Germline V gives CDR1 SGHTA, CDR2 FQGNSA. The CDR3 bases are TGTGCCAGCAGCCCCCGGGACAAACAAGAGACCCAGTACTTC. Translating it yields CASSPRDKQETQYF.

The gene calls are TRBV28 and TRBJ1-2; D not certain. The ends were cut back, 2 bases at V and 4 bases at J, with 11 bases in the middle. This CDR3 contains 14 residues. In germline, CDR1 is MDHEN, CDR2 SYDVKM. The CDR3 DNA sequence: TGTGCCAGCAGTTTAAGTTCGGAGATCTATGGCTACACCTTC. It codes for CASSLSSEIYGYTF.

The genes are TRBV5-1 and TRBJ1-2; possibly TRBD1 for D (5 bases). The CDR3 sequence is 15 residues long. The ends were cut back, 1 base at V and 4 bases at J, with 14 bases in the middle. Germline V gene lookup returns CDR1 SGHRS and CDR2 YFSETQ. DNA of the CDR3: TGCGCCAGCAGCTTGTCGTCTCCGAGGGGCTATGGCTACACCTTC. Protein product: CASSLSSPRGYGYTF.

This clone was seen once. Other DNA sequences in this specimen translate into the identical CDR3. The V and J genes are TRBV5-4 and TRBJ2-7; D is ambiguous. This CDR3 is built from 13 residues. The germline CDR1 and CDR2 sequences are SGHNT and YYREEE (reference sequence). V lost 2 bases to trimming and J lost 0 bases, with 6 bases between them. CDR3 bases: TGTGCCAGCAGCTTAGGCAACTCCTACGAGCAGTACTTC. It yields the protein CASSLGNSYEQYF.

Remarks on this clone: This may be a read error: a much more frequent sequence differs by one nucleotide. The chain carries TRBV2 and TRBJ2-7; D may correspond to TRBD1 or TRBD2 (7 bases each). Trimming removed 2 bases at V and 5 bases at J, with 13 bases between. Germline CDR1 reads SNHLY; CDR2 reads FYNNEI. The CDR3 is 14 amino acids. The CDR3 sequence: CASSEQGGSNEQYF. For the CDR3, the DNA is TGTGCCAGCAGTGAACAGGGGGGGTCCAACGAGCAGTACTTC. Using reference TRBV2 and TRBJ2-7 for the parts outside the CDR3, the full variable domain is EPEVTQTPSHQVTQMGQEVILRCVPISNHLYFYWYRQILGQKVEFLVSFYNNEISEKSEIFDDQFSVERPDGSNFTLKIRSTKLEDSAMYFCASSEQGGSNEQYFGPGTRLTVT.